The 19 T cell receptor beta chains listed next were all sequenced from one sample in a study of T-cell reconstitution after alpha-beta-depleted transplantation in children. Construction of the TCRbeta library involved unique molecular identifiers. TCRdb reanalysed the PCR reads using MiXCR and keeps one entry per CDR3 protein. This table holds 7,000 to 9,500 distinct CDR3 sequences, about 13% found once. The input for sequencing was PBMCs, mostly from graft donor cells, taken 60 days after TCRalphabeta/CD19-depleted stem cell transplant. These receptors all stem from a patient between 2 and 9 years old who had a stem cell transplant for inherited bone marrow failure, so the T cells may come from the graft donor.

This clonotype has a count of ten or more. V and J are TRBV4-3 and TRBJ2-1; tentatively, D is TRBD2 (6 bases). V was trimmed by 1 base and J by 7 bases, leaving 20 bases between them. Germline CDR1 LGHNA, CDR2 YSLEER. CDR3 length: 17 residues. CDR3 sequence: CASSQVNGRGLWNEQFF. The CDR3 DNA is TGCGCCAGCAGCCAAGTCAACGGGAGAGGGTTATGGAATGAGCAGTTCTTC.

The chain has TRBV13 and TRBJ1-1; 8 bases fit TRBD1. V shed 5 bases and J 0 bases; nucleotides not matched to a gene: 8. In germline, CDR1 is PRHDT, CDR2 FYEKMQ (reference sequence). There are 16 residues in the CDR3. The CDR3 bases are TGTGCCAGCAGCGGGGCCGGACAGGGACTGAACACTGAAGCTTTCTTT. It is translated as CASSGAGQGLNTEAFF.

Ten or more counts support this clonotype. This chain links TRBV21-1 with TRBJ1-5. TRBV21-1 represents a pseudogene. The CDR3 loop spans 14 amino acids. This CDR3 is CASRRQRSHQPQHF. The CDR3 bases are TGTGCCAGCAGGAGACAAAGGAGTCATCAGCCCCAGCATTTT.

This clonotype was picked up many times. The chain joins TRBV28 to TRBJ1-2, with 7 bases identical to TRBD1. This CDR3 is built from 12 residues. J was trimmed by 13 bases and V by 6 bases; bases with no gene match: 11. Germline V gene data show CDR1 as MDHEN and CDR2 as SYDVKM. CDR3 DNA sequence: TGTGCCAGCAGCCCCGTTTCAGGGGGAGGCACCTTC. This codes for CASSPVSGGGTF.

This clonotype came up many times. The chain uses TRBV28 and TRBJ1-5, with D uncertain. Trimming removed 4 bases from V and 0 bases from J, with 4 bases in between. CDR1 is MDHEN, CDR2 SYDVKM, per germline. CDR3 size: 13 residues. In DNA form, the CDR3 reads TGTGCCAGCAGTTCCTATAGCAATCAGCCCCAGCATTTT. This codes for CASSSYSNQPQHF.

This clonotype was recorded many times. This chain uses TRBV20-1 with TRBJ2-5; the match to TRBD2 covers 12 bases. The trim removed 3 bases at V and 5 bases at J, leaving 19 bases unmatched. The CDR3 is made up of 19 amino acids. In germline, CDR1 is DFQATT, CDR2 SNEGSKA (reference sequence). The CDR3 here is CSARDPSQASGRGGETQYF. The CDR3 nucleotides read TGCAGTGCTAGGGATCCCTCCCAGGCTAGCGGGAGGGGGGGGGAGACCCAGTACTTC.

This clonotype was observed many times. The chain has TRBV29-1 and TRBJ2-5; no clear D gene. CDR1 is SQVTM and CDR2 is ANQGSEA in the germline V gene. Trimming removed 7 bases from V and 1 base from J, with 13 bases in between. The CDR3 length is 13 residues. CDR3 coding DNA: TGCAGCGGCACACGATGGGGCCAAGAGACCCAGTACTTC. It translates to CSGTRWGQETQYF.

This chain joins TRBV10-3 and TRBJ2-7; the match to TRBD1 covers 7 bases. The germline V gene has CDR1 ENHRY and CDR2 SYGVKD. Trimming at V came to 0 bases and at J to 7 bases, leaving 9 bases not matched to a gene. This CDR3 is 15 amino acids long. CDR3: CAISESGGELQEQYF. CDR3 bases: TGTGCCATCAGTGAGTCAGGGGGCGAACTTCAAGAGCAGTACTTC.

This clonotype was seen at least ten times. V is TRBV6-1 and J is TRBJ2-1; D may be TRBD2 (5 bases). CDR1 and CDR2 (germline): MNHNS, SASEGT. With 2 bases removed from V and 11 bases from J, the gap between germline ends came to 10 bases. CDR3 size: 12 residues. CDR3 sequence reads: CASSELGVQQFF. The CDR3 DNA is TGTGCCAGCAGTGAACTCGGGGTACAGCAGTTCTTC.

In its sample, this clonotype was seen many times. The chain recombines TRBV6-5 with TRBJ1-1; possible D gene TRBD1, 6 bases. The CDR3 is 15 residues long. Germline CDR1 and CDR2: MNHEY and SVGAGI. Trimming shortened V by 5 bases and J by 4 bases, and 17 bases separated the two germline ends. CDR3 loop: CASSTLQGRTTEAFF. CDR3 sequence (DNA): TGTGCCAGCAGTACTTTACAGGGTAGGACCACTGAAGCTTTCTTT.

The sample holds many counts of this clonotype. The chain couples TRBV7-9 to TRBJ1-4; 10 bases line up with TRBD1. Germline lookup yields CDR1 SEHNR and CDR2 FQNEAQ (reference sequence). The CDR3 is 14 residues long. Trimming at V came to 3 bases and at J to 5 bases, leaving 0 bases not matched to a gene. This CDR3 reads CASSLGQGNEKLFF. In DNA, the CDR3 is TGTGCCAGCAGCTTGGGACAGGGGAATGAAAAACTGTTTTTT.

The genes are TRBV10-3 and TRBJ2-5; 7 bases are shared with TRBD1. Germline-derived CDR1 and CDR2 are ENHRY and SYGVKD. The CDR3 is made up of 15 amino acids. V trimming: 1 base; J trimming: 1 base; junction bases outside the gene matches: 3. The CDR3 sequence: CAISEYGTVQETQYF. The DNA for the CDR3 is TGTGCCATCAGTGAGTATGGGACAGTCCAAGAGACCCAGTACTTC.

This clonotype was observed many times. This chain connects TRBV2 to TRBJ2-7; D gene ambiguous. Trimming took off 9 bases at V and 5 bases at J, with 17 bases between the two ends. The CDR3 has 13 residues. CDR1 and CDR2 (germline): SNHLY, FYNNEI. The DNA for the CDR3 is TGTGCCAGAAAATTACCGGAACCACACGAGCAGTACTTC. This encodes CARKLPEPHEQYF.

This clonotype was picked up many times. The chain couples TRBV5-1 to TRBJ2-7, with 7 nucleotides matching TRBD1. The CDR3 covers 14 residues. Trimming removed 3 bases from V and 4 bases from J; junction bases left unmatched: 7. CDR1 and CDR2 from the germline V gene are SGHRS and YFSETQ. Here the CDR3 reads CASSWEPGQYEQYF. DNA of the CDR3: TGCGCCAGCAGCTGGGAACCGGGACAGTACGAGCAGTACTTC.

This clonotype has just a few counts. This chain joins TRBV6-5 and TRBJ1-1; no reliable D call. V gave up 4 bases and J gave up 3 bases, with 12 bases separating them. The CDR3 has 14 amino acids. Germline V gives CDR1 MNHEY, CDR2 SVGAGI. CDR3 bases: TGTGCCAGCAGTTTATTGGCATGCGACACTGAAGCTTTCTTT. This gives the protein CASSLLACDTEAFF.

This clonotype was seen repeatedly, ten times or more. The chain employs TRBV5-1 and TRBJ2-2, with D possibly TRBD2 on 6 matching bases. V was cut by 7 bases and J by 5 bases, with 18 bases left in between. Per germline, CDR1 SGHRS and CDR2 YFSETQ. The CDR3 is 15 amino acids. The chain's CDR3 is CASRPIVGGTGELFF. The DNA for the CDR3 is TGCGCCAGCCGTCCTATCGTTGGGGGGACCGGGGAGCTGTTTTTT. Using reference TRBV5-1 and TRBJ2-2 for the parts outside the CDR3, the full variable domain is KAGVTQTPRYLIKTRGQQVTLSCSPISGHRSVSWYQQTPGQGLQFLFEYFSETQRNKGNFPGRFSGRQFSNSRSEMNVSTLELGDSALYLCASRPIVGGTGELFFGEGSRLTVL.

The table lists this clonotype with many counts. The chain couples TRBV7-2 to TRBJ2-1; D may be TRBD2 (5 bases). This CDR3 has 15 residues. Trimming pared 7 bases from V and 6 bases from J, leaving 19 bases between. From germline, CDR1 is SGHTA and CDR2 FQGNSA. This chain's CDR3 is CASTEGSPFPNEQFF. In DNA form, the CDR3 reads TGTGCCAGCACCGAGGGTAGCCCGTTCCCCAATGAGCAGTTCTTC.

The table lists this clonotype with many counts. The chain employs TRBV12-3 or TRBV12-4 and TRBJ2-7; D unresolved. The ends were cut back, 3 bases at V and 8 bases at J, with 8 bases in the middle. This CDR3 contains 11 residues. Here the CDR3 DNA reads TGTGCCAGCAGTTTCAGATATCAGCAGTACTTC. Protein product: CASSFRYQQYF.

This clonotype was observed at least ten times. The chain has TRBV10-3 and TRBJ2-4; 7 bases align to TRBD1. The J segment lost 3 bases and the V segment lost 6 bases, leaving 5 bases of the junction unmatched. This CDR3 has 14 amino acids. Per germline, CDR1 ENHRY and CDR2 SYGVKD. CDR3 amino acids: CAISPGTDKNIQYF. The CDR3 DNA is TGTGCCATCAGCCCCGGGACAGACAAAAACATTCAGTACTTC.